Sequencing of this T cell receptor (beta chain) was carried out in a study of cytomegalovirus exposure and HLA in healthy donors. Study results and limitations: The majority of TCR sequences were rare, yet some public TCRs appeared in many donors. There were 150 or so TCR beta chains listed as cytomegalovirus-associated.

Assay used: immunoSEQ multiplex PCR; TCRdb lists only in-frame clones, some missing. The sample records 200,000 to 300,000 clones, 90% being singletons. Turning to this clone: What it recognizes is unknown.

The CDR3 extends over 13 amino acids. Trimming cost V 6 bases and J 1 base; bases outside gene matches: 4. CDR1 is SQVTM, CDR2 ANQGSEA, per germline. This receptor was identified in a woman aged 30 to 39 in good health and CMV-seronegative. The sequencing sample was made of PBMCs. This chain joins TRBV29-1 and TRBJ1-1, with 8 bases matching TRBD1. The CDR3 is CSVEQGGNTEAFF. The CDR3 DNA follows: TGCAGCGTGGAACAGGGGGGGAACACTGAAGCTTTCTTT.